What follows is one T cell receptor beta chain and its context. This sample stems from a study of blood T cell repertoires in COVID-19. Study summary: There were acute and convalescent COVID-19 samples, and they came from the United States, Italy and Spain. Nucleic acid was either cDNA or gDNA, and it came from T cells, B-cell-depleted T cells, or PBMCs.

Trimming took 7 bases from V and 7 from J, leaving 14 bases between them. The CDR3 is 13 amino acids. CDR1 is SGHDT, CDR2 YYEEEE, per germline. Original analysis: It was from reference gene primer amplification that nucleated cell counts were estimated. TCRdb keeps only in-frame clones here, not all; method: immunoSEQ multiplex PCR. V, J and clone size are taken as reported in that table, and D and trimming were inferred from the DNA itself. The sample has hundreds of thousands of clones, around nine tenths seen once; the top ten hold roughly 6.4%. The genes are TRBV5-6 and TRBJ1-4; D may be TRBD1 (6 bases). The source of this sequence is a man in his 60s who had recovered from COVID-19. The sequenced sample consisted of peripheral blood. The CDR3 loop reads CASLKQGIEKLFF. The CDR3 DNA reads as TGTGCCAGCCTTAAACAGGGTATTGAAAAACTGTTTTTT.